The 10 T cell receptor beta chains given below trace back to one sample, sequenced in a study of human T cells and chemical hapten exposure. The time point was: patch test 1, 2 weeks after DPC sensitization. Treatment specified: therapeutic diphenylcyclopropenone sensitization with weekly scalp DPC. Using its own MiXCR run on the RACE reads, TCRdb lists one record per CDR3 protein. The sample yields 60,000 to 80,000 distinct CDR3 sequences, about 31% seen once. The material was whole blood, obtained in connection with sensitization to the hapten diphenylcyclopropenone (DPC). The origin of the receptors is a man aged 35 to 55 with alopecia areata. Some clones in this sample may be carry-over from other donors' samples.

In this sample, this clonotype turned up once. The CDR3 region is CAWSGGSLTLYEQYF. As DNA, the CDR3 is TGTGCCTGGAGTGGAGGGTCCCTTACCCTCTACGAGCAGTACTTC. The chain carries TRBV30 and TRBJ2-7, with D possibly TRBD2 on 5 matching bases. This CDR3 contains 15 residues. Per the germline V gene, CDR1 is GTSNPN and CDR2 is SVGIG (reference sequence). The ends were cut back, 1 base at V and 3 bases at J, with 16 bases in the middle.

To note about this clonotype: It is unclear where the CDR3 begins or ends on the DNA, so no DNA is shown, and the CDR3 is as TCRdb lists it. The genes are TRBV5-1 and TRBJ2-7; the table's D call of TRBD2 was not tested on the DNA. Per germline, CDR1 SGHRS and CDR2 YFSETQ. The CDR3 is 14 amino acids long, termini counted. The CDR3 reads CASSFGPGGREQYF.

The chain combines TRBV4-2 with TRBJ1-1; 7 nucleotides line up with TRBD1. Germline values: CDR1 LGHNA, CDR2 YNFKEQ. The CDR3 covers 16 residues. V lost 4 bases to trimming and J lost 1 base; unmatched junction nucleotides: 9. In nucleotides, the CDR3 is TGTGCCAGCAGCCGAGGAAATGGACAGGCGAACACTGAAGCTTTCTTT. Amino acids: CASSRGNGQANTEAFF.

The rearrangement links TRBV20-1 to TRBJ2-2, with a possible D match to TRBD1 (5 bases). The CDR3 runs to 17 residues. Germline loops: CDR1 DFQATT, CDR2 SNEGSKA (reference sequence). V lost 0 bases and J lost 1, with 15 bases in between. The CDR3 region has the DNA TGCAGTGCTAGAGATCAGAGTAATACAGGGAACACCGGGGAGCTGTTTTTT. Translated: CSARDQSNTGNTGELFF.

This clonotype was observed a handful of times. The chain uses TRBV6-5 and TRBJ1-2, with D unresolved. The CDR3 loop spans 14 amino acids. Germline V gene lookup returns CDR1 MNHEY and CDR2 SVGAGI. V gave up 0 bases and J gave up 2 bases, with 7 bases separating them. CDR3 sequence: CASSYSTTNYGYTF. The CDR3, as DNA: TGTGCCAGCAGTTACTCTACGACAAACTATGGCTACACCTTC.

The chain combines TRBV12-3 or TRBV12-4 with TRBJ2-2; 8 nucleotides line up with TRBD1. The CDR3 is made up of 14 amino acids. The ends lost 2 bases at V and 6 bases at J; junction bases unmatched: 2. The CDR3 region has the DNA TGTGCCAGCAGTTTACAGGGGGCCGCCGGGGAGCTGTTTTTT. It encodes CASSLQGAAGELFF.

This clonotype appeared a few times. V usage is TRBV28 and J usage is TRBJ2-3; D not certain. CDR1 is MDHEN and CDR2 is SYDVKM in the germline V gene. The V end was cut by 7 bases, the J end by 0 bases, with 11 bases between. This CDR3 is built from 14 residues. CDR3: CASTWGTSTDTQYF. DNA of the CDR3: TGTGCCAGCACCTGGGGAACGAGCACAGATACGCAGTATTTT.

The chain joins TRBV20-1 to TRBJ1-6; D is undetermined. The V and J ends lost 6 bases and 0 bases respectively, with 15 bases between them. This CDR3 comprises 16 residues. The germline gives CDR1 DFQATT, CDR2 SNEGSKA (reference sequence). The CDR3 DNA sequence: TGCAGTGCGGGCGAGGGCAAGAGCTCCTATAATTCACCCCTCCACTTT. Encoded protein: CSAGEGKSSYNSPLHF.

The CDR3 sequence: CAIRATGGSWETQYF. The CDR3 nucleotides read TGTGCCATCAGAGCCACAGGGGGCAGTTGGGAGACCCAGTACTTC. The chain links TRBV10-3 to TRBJ2-5; 9 bases align to TRBD1. The CDR3 is 15 amino acids. The germline CDR1 and CDR2 sequences are ENHRY and SYGVKD. The trim removed 6 bases at V and 5 bases at J, leaving 10 bases unmatched.

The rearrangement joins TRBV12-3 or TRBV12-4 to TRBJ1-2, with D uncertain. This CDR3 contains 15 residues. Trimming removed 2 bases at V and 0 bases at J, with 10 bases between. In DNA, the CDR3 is TGTGCCAGCAGTTTATCGGAAGAGTCTAACTATGGCTACACCTTC. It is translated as CASSLSEESNYGYTF.